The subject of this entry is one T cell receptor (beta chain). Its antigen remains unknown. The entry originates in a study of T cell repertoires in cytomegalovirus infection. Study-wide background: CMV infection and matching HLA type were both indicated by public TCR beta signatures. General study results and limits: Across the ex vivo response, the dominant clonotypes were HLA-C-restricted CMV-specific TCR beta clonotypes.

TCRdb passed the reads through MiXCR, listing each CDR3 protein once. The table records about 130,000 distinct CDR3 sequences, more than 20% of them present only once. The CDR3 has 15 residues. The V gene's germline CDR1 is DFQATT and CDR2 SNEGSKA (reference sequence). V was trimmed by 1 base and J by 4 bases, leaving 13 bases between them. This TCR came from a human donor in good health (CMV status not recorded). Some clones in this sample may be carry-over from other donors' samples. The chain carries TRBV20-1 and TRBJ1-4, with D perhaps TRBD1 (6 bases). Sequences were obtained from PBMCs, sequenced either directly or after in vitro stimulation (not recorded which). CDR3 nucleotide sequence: TGCAGTGCTAGAGGCTCGACAGGAGTTAATGAAAAACTGTTTTTT. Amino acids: CSARGSTGVNEKLFF.